This T cell receptor (beta chain) was recovered during a study of cytomegalovirus exposure and HLA in healthy donors. Study outcomes and limitations: First-cohort TCR clusters tended to co-occur in the approximately 120 validation repertoires, a later analysis found. Reported performance of the classifier showed diagnosis of cytomegalovirus status with high specificity and sensitivity. Three of the chains that were CMV-associated were confirmed in vitro to be specific for CMV antigens.

This CDR3 region has 15 residues. Germline CDR1 reads MNHNS; CDR2 reads SASEGT. V lost 1 base and J 5 bases, leaving 14 bases between the germline ends. Profiled with immunoSEQ multiplex PCR; TCRdb holds only in-frame clones, not every one. The sample contains some 120,000 clones, 89% of which appear only once. Concerning this clone itself: Antigen specificity is unknown.

The rearrangement joins TRBV6-1 to TRBJ1-1; D call uncertain. Material for sequencing was PBMCs. This TCR came from a man younger than 40 in good health and CMV-seronegative. DNA of the CDR3: TGTGCCAGCAGTGAAGAACTCGTCTGGGCTACTGAAGCTTTCTTT. Its protein product is CASSEELVWATEAFF.